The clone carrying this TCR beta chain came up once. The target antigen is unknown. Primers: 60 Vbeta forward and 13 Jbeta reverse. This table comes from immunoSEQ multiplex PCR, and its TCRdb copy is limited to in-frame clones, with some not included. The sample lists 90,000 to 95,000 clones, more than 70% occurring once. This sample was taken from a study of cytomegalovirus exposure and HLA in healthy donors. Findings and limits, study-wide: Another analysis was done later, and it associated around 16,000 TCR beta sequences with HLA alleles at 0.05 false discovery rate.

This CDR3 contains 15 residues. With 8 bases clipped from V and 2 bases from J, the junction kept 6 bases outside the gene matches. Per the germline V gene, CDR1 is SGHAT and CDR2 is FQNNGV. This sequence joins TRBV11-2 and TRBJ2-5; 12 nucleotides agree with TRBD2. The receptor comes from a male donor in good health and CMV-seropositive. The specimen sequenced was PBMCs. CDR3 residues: CASSWTSGEQETQYF. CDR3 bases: TGTGCCAGCTCATGGACTAGCGGGGAACAAGAGACCCAGTACTTC.